The 8 T cell receptor beta chains below all came from one sample that was sequenced in a study of cytomegalovirus exposure and HLA in healthy donors. Clones were read by immunoSEQ multiplex PCR, and TCRdb kept only the in-frame ones, dropping some. The sample yields about 330,000 clones, approximately 90% seen once. Sample: PBMCs. The receptors come from a woman in her twenties or thirties in good health and CMV-seropositive.

This chain links TRBV27 with TRBJ2-7; D assignment may be TRBD1 or TRBD2 (5 bases each). Trimming cost V 1 base and J 2 bases, with 18 bases left between them. Germline values: CDR1 MNHEY, CDR2 SMNVEV (reference sequence). The CDR3 has 17 residues. DNA of the CDR3: TGTGCCAGCAGTTTATTGCCCGGGGACCACTTCCCCTACGAGCAGTACTTC. Amino acids: CASSLLPGDHFPYEQYF.

To note about this clone: This may stem from a read error, because a much larger clone lies one nucleotide away. This chain connects TRBV6-4 to TRBJ2-3; 12 bases are shared with TRBD2. The CDR3 has 15 residues. Germline-derived CDR1 and CDR2 are MRHNA and SNTAGT. V trimming: 4 bases; J trimming: 1 base; junction bases outside the gene matches: 0. For the CDR3, the DNA is TGTGCCAGCAGTGGGACTAGCGGGGGCACAGATACGCAGTATTTT. Translation: CASSGTSGGTDTQYF.

This chain joins TRBV18 and TRBJ2-1, with TRBD2 matching over 11 bases. J lost 6 bases, V lost 3 bases, and 4 bases had no gene match. Germline CDR1 is KGHSH and CDR2 is LQKENI. This CDR3 region has 15 residues. Written as DNA, the CDR3 is TGTGCCAGCTCACCGCAGGGACTAGCGGCCAATGAGCAGTTCTTC. This gives the protein CASSPQGLAANEQFF.

This clone was seen only once. The CDR3 nucleotides read TGTGCCAGCAGCCAAACACGGACTAGCGGACTCAATGAGCAGTTCTTC. Translating it yields CASSQTRTSGLNEQFF. V usage is TRBV7-8 and J usage is TRBJ2-1; 10 bases match TRBD2. V gave up 5 bases and J gave up 6 bases; unmatched junction bases: 10. This CDR3 contains 16 residues. The germline CDR1 and CDR2 sequences are SGHVS and FQNEAQ.

The chain has TRBV13 and TRBJ2-5; the D is unclear. V was shortened by 1 base and J by 2 bases, with 8 bases between the two germline ends. Germline CDR1 is PRHDT and CDR2 is FYEKMQ (reference sequence). The CDR3 covers 14 residues. CDR3 coding DNA: TGTGCCAGCAGCTTAGAAGTAGGGCAAGAGACCCAGTACTTC. Translated, it gives CASSLEVGQETQYF.

The rearrangement uses TRBV28 and TRBJ1-1; D remains ambiguous. The CDR3 is made up of 12 amino acids. Looked up from germline, CDR1 is MDHEN and CDR2 is SYDVKM. The ends were cut back, 5 bases at V and 4 bases at J, with 8 bases in the middle. The CDR3 DNA follows: TGTGCCAGCAGTCCCCTTGGCACTGAAGCTTTCTTT. The encoded protein is CASSPLGTEAFF. Supplemented by reference TRBV28 and TRBJ1-1, the full variable domain reads DVKVTQSSRYLVKRTGEKVFLECVQDMDHENMFWYRQDPGLGLRLIYFSYDVKMKEKGDIPEGYSVSREKKERFSLILESASTNQTSMYLCASSPLGTEAFFGQGTRLTVV.

The chain recombines TRBV19 with TRBJ1-5; D perhaps matches TRBD1 (6 bases). The CDR3 contains 15 residues. Trimming took 3 bases from V and 4 from J, leaving 13 bases between them. Per germline, CDR1 LNHDA and CDR2 SQIVND (reference sequence). The CDR3 sequence: CASSIPTGMNQPQHF. The CDR3, as DNA: TGTGCCAGTAGTATCCCCACAGGGATGAATCAGCCCCAGCATTTT.

The rearrangement joins TRBV27 to TRBJ2-1; D is perhaps TRBD1 or TRBD2 (5 bases each). Germline V lookup: CDR1 MNHEY, CDR2 SMNVEV (reference sequence). CDR3 length equals 16 residues. V was pared by 7 bases and J by 4 bases, with 20 bases between. The CDR3 nucleotides read TGTGCCAGCACCCAAGGAGTAGGGACCTCATACAATGAGCAGTTCTTC. It yields the protein CASTQGVGTSYNEQFF.